One sample yielded the 26 T cell receptor beta chains listed below, sequenced in a study of OX40 agonist ivuxolimab in advanced cancers. TCRdb's table, derived via immunoSEQ multiplex PCR, lists solely in-frame clones and lacks some. The repertoire holds nearly 95,000 clones, with roughly 94% as singletons. The source was CD4+ or CD8+ T cells sorted from blood, collected in a trial of the OX40 agonist ivuxolimab. The receptors derive from an adult with an advanced solid tumor such as melanoma, head and neck, liver or kidney cancer.

The J gene is TRBJ2-1, the V gene TRBV11-2; unclear D gene. V was shortened by 1 base and J by 0 bases, with 7 bases between the two germline ends. Per germline, CDR1 SGHAT and CDR2 FQNNGV. The CDR3 is 15 residues long. The CDR3 nucleotides are TGTGCCAGCAGCTTAGGGGCGGTCTCCTACAATGAGCAGTTCTTC. This sequence encodes CASSLGAVSYNEQFF.

Worth noting for this clone: Compared with germline, one end of the junction differs, possibly owing to a read error. This rearrangement joins TRBV19 to TRBJ2-1; D gene ambiguous. Per germline, CDR1 LNHDA and CDR2 SQIVND (reference sequence). The CDR3 runs 11 residues. CDR3 nucleotide sequence: TGTGCCAGTAGTTCCTTCAATGAGCAGTTCTTC. Its translation is CASSSFNEQFF.

The chain recombines TRBV4-2 with TRBJ1-4; D remains ambiguous. Trimming cost V 4 bases and J 4 bases, with 10 bases left between them. Germline lookup yields CDR1 LGHNA and CDR2 YNFKEQ. The CDR3 is 14 residues long. The CDR3 loop is CASSPEQYNEKLFF. The CDR3 nucleotides are TGTGCCAGCAGCCCAGAACAGTATAATGAAAAACTGTTTTTT.

V gene TRBV28 combines with J gene TRBJ2-1; TRBD2 is a possible D gene (6 bases). The germline gives CDR1 MDHEN, CDR2 SYDVKM. Trimming stripped 5 bases from V and 7 bases from J, with 12 bases between. The CDR3 spans 13 residues. CDR3 residues: CASSPPGRNEQFF. The DNA for the CDR3 is TGTGCCAGCAGTCCCCCAGGGAGGAATGAGCAGTTCTTC.

The CDR3, as DNA: TGTGCCAGCAGCGCTAGAACCGGGTCACCCTACGAGCAGTACTTC. It codes for CASSARTGSPYEQYF. The rearrangement links TRBV9 to TRBJ2-7; no firm D call. CDR3 length: 15 amino acids. V lost 3 bases to trimming and J lost 2 bases, with 15 bases between them. Germline lookup yields CDR1 SGDLS and CDR2 YYNGEE. The entire variable domain, with the rest obtained from reference TRBV9 and TRBJ2-7, is as follows: DSGVTQTPKHLITATGQRVTLRCSPRSGDLSVYWYQQSLDQGLQFLIQYYNGEERAKGNILERFSAQQFPDLHSELNLSSLELGDSALYFCASSARTGSPYEQYFGPGTRLTVT.

This rearrangement joins TRBV6-1 to TRBJ2-7; weak D call: TRBD2 (6 bases). This CDR3 contains 13 residues. Germline CDR1 and CDR2: MNHNS and SASEGT. Deletions cut 3 bases from V and 0 bases from J, with 6 bases between. CDR3 sequence (DNA): TGTGCCAGCAGTGAGCGGGACTCCTACGAGCAGTACTTC. Translating gives CASSERDSYEQYF.

This clone came up once. This chain uses TRBV19 with TRBJ1-1; 7 nucleotides line up with TRBD1. V lost 6 bases, J lost 1 base, and 5 bases stayed unmatched. Germline CDR1 is LNHDA and CDR2 is SQIVND (reference sequence). CDR3 length: 14 amino acids. This chain's CDR3 is CASRRQGGNTEAFF. In DNA form, the CDR3 reads TGTGCCAGTAGGAGACAGGGCGGGAACACTGAAGCTTTCTTT. Combining the CDR3 with reference TRBV19 and TRBJ1-1 gives the whole variable domain DGGITQSPKYLFRKEGQNVTLSCEQNLNHDAMYWYRQDPGQGLRLIYYSQIVNDFQKGDIAEGYSVSREKKESFPLTVTSAQKNPTAFYLCASRRQGGNTEAFFGQGTRLTVV.

V is TRBV7-6 and J is TRBJ2-1; TRBD2 matches 12 bases. CDR3 length equals 17 residues. V was clipped by 2 bases and J by 8 bases; unmatched bases: 10. Germline CDR1 is SGHVS and CDR2 is FNYEAQ. The CDR3 DNA follows: TGTGCCAGCAGCTTACGCCTAGCGGGGGGGCCGGGCCATGAGCAGTTCTTC. Amino acids: CASSLRLAGGPGHEQFF.

The rearrangement joins TRBV10-2 to TRBJ2-7, with 8 bases matching TRBD2. CDR1 WSHSY and CDR2 SAAADI come from the germline V gene. There are 14 residues in the CDR3. J lost 3 bases, V lost 3 bases, and 4 bases had no gene match. The CDR3 nucleotides are TGCGCCAGCAGTGATTGGAGCGGGAGCTACGAGCAGTACTTC. Protein product: CASSDWSGSYEQYF.

This clone was seen once. The chain has TRBV7-9 and TRBJ2-1; 10 bases match TRBD2. CDR1 is SEHNR and CDR2 is FQNEAQ in the germline V gene (reference sequence). V shed 3 bases and J 2 bases; nucleotides not matched to a gene: 4. There are 16 residues in the CDR3. CDR3 DNA sequence: TGTGCCAGCAGCTTGAGGACTAGCGGTCCCTACAATGAGCAGTTCTTC. Its protein is CASSLRTSGPYNEQFF.

This rearrangement joins TRBV30 to TRBJ2-7; D unclear. CDR1 and CDR2 from the germline V gene are GTSNPN and SVGIG (reference sequence). V lost 0 bases and J lost 5, with 8 bases in between. The CDR3 is made up of 12 amino acids. This CDR3 reads CAWSVLGNEQYF. The DNA of the CDR3 is TGTGCCTGGAGTGTACTCGGAAACGAGCAGTACTTC.

The J gene is TRBJ2-5, the V gene TRBV9; TRBD2 agrees at 9 bases. V was clipped by 3 bases and J by 5 bases; unmatched bases: 11. CDR1 SGDLS and CDR2 YYNGEE come from the germline V gene. This CDR3 contains 16 residues. The CDR3 DNA is TGTGCCAGCAGCGGGGGCGCGGGGGGGCCTCGGGAGACCCAGTACTTC. This gives the protein CASSGGAGGPRETQYF.

The chain recombines TRBV11-2 with TRBJ2-7; the D gene could be TRBD1 or TRBD2 (6 bases each). Germline V gene data show CDR1 as SGHAT and CDR2 as FQNNGV. The CDR3 is 15 residues long. V lost 0 bases to trimming and J lost 0 bases, with 9 bases between them. DNA of the CDR3: TGTGCCAGCAGCTTAGACCGGGGGCCCTCCTACGAGCAGTACTTC. Protein: CASSLDRGPSYEQYF.

The chain has TRBV11-2 and TRBJ1-4; D ambiguous. The CDR3 totals 14 residues. V was cut by 3 bases and J by 4 bases, with 9 bases left in between. The germline CDR1 and CDR2 sequences are SGHAT and FQNNGV. CDR3 loop: CASSFGFNNEKLFF. CDR3 nucleotide sequence: TGTGCCAGCAGCTTCGGTTTCAATAATGAAAAACTGTTTTTT.

This clone was counted a single time. The genes are TRBV2 and TRBJ2-2; D gene unclear. The CDR3 loop spans 14 amino acids. Trimming removed 7 bases at V and 0 bases at J, with 9 bases between. Germline-derived CDR1 and CDR2 are SNHLY and FYNNEI. CDR3 in amino acids: CASKGFANTGELFF. The CDR3 bases are TGTGCCAGCAAGGGATTCGCGAACACCGGGGAGCTGTTTTTT. The variable domain in full, completed from reference TRBV2 and TRBJ2-2, reads EPEVTQTPSHQVTQMGQEVILRCVPISNHLYFYWYRQILGQKVEFLVSFYNNEISEKSEIFDDQFSVERPDGSNFTLKIRSTKLEDSAMYFCASKGFANTGELFFGEGSRLTVL.

For this clone: Other DNA sequences in the same sample also yield this CDR3. V usage is TRBV27 and J usage is TRBJ2-7; tentatively, D is TRBD2 (6 bases). V was cut by 6 bases and J by 4 bases, with 7 bases left in between. The CDR3 loop spans 11 amino acids. Germline V gives CDR1 MNHEY, CDR2 SMNVEV (reference sequence). This chain's CDR3 is CASSGGYEQYF. The CDR3 DNA is TGTGCCAGCAGCGGAGGGTACGAGCAGTACTTC.

Details on this clone: The same CDR3 arises from other DNA sequences in this sample as well. This rearrangement joins TRBV27 to TRBJ1-1; a possible D gene is TRBD1 (5 bases). CDR3 length: 13 residues. V dropped 3 bases and J dropped 0 bases, with 5 bases sitting between them. Per the germline V gene, CDR1 is MNHEY and CDR2 is SMNVEV (reference sequence). The CDR3 DNA sequence: TGTGCCAGCAGTTTCAGGGTGAACACTGAAGCTTTCTTT. This translates into CASSFRVNTEAFF.

The chain links TRBV4-2 to TRBJ2-3; a weak D match, TRBD1 (5 bases). Looked up from germline, CDR1 is LGHNA and CDR2 is YNFKEQ. V lost 0 bases and J lost 0, with 13 bases in between. This CDR3 region has 17 residues. Here the CDR3 DNA reads TGTGCCAGCAGCCAAGACCCCACTGGGGCTAGCACAGATACGCAGTATTTT. Translating it yields CASSQDPTGASTDTQYF.

The V gene is TRBV7-2, the J gene TRBJ1-5; D is ambiguous. Trimming took off 1 base at V and 2 bases at J, with 12 bases between the two ends. The CDR3 has 16 amino acids. Germline loops: CDR1 SGHTA, CDR2 FQGNSA. The CDR3 region is CASSLGGQRGNQPQHF. CDR3 nucleotide sequence: TGTGCCAGCAGCTTAGGAGGGCAGAGGGGCAATCAGCCCCAGCATTTT.

The CDR3 reads CASSETVGPNLAGELFF. The CDR3 DNA reads as TGTGCCAGCAGTGAAACGGTGGGCCCCAATCTGGCCGGGGAGCTGTTTTTT. The gene calls are TRBV6-1 and TRBJ2-2; no clear D gene. From germline, CDR1 is MNHNS and CDR2 SASEGT. The CDR3 loop spans 17 amino acids. The germline V and J ends were trimmed by 2 bases and 6 bases, with 19 bases remaining between them.

The gene calls are TRBV18 and TRBJ2-3, with D hard to call. This CDR3 has 13 residues. Germline-derived CDR1 and CDR2 are KGHSH and LQKENI. V lost 0 bases and J lost 6, with 7 bases in between. In DNA form, the CDR3 reads TGTGCCAGCTCACCACCCGAGAAGGATACGCAGTATTTT. The encoded protein is CASSPPEKDTQYF.

A single count supports this clone. This sequence joins TRBV27 and TRBJ2-1; tentative D call: TRBD1 (5 bases). V lost 3 bases to trimming and J lost 10 bases, with 10 bases between them. The CDR3 has 12 amino acids. CDR1 is MNHEY, CDR2 SMNVEV, per germline (reference sequence). CDR3 residues: CASSFQGREQFF. Here the CDR3 DNA reads TGTGCCAGCAGTTTCCAGGGAAGGGAGCAGTTCTTC.

This chain links TRBV29-1 with TRBJ2-1; 7 bases match TRBD2. The CDR3 has 12 residues. Per germline, CDR1 SQVTM and CDR2 ANQGSEA. The V and J ends lost 4 bases and 7 bases, in that order; junction bases with no gene match: 4. CDR3: CSVGGGANEQFF. The CDR3 DNA reads as TGCAGCGTTGGGGGGGGAGCAAATGAGCAGTTCTTC.

This sequence joins TRBV4-1 and TRBJ1-1; D ambiguous. Between the trimmed V and J ends, which lost 2 bases and 3 bases, there was a span of 7 bases. Per germline, CDR1 MGHRA and CDR2 YSYEKL. The CDR3 sequence is 13 residues long. CDR3 DNA: TGCGCCAGCAGCCAACTCGGCGACACTGAAGCTTTCTTT. It encodes CASSQLGDTEAFF.

V is TRBV14 and J is TRBJ2-3; D uncertain. Germline V gene lookup returns CDR1 SGHDN and CDR2 FVKESK. CDR3 length equals 12 residues. V lost 1 base and J lost 3, with 2 bases in between. CDR3 loop: CASSQGTDTQYF. In nucleotides, the CDR3 is TGTGCCAGCAGCCAAGGGACAGATACGCAGTATTTT.

The genes are TRBV14 and TRBJ2-5; 7 bases fit TRBD2. CDR3 length: 18 residues. V shed 1 base, J shed 5 bases, and the junction held 16 bases outside the gene matches. Per the germline V gene, CDR1 is SGHDN and CDR2 is FVKESK. The CDR3 sequence: CASSQGGSSGPRGETQYF. Here the CDR3 DNA reads TGTGCCAGCAGCCAAGGAGGGTCTAGCGGACCTCGCGGGGAGACCCAGTACTTC.